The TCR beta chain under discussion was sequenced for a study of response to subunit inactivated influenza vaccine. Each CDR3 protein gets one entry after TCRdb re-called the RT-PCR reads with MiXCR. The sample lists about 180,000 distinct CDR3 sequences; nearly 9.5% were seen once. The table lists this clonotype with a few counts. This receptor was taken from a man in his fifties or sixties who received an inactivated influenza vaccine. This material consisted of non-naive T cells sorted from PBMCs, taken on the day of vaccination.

CDR3: CACIHGTSGRAQAYNEQFF. The DNA of the CDR3 is TGTGCCTGCATTCACGGGACTAGCGGGAGGGCCCAAGCCTACAATGAGCAGTTCTTC. The J gene is TRBJ2-1, the V gene TRBV2; 16 nucleotides match TRBD2. V was pared by 11 bases and J by 2 bases, with 15 bases of the junction left unmatched. Looked up from germline, CDR1 is SNHLY and CDR2 is FYNNEI. The CDR3 loop spans 19 amino acids.